This T cell receptor beta chain was documented in a study of shared clonotypes between healthy human individuals. Study-wide points: Sampling was confined to blood; repertoires within tissues likely differ.

Remarks on this clone: Its antigen is not known.

The data were produced by immunoSEQ multiplex PCR, yet TCRdb's version contains in-frame clones alone and is incomplete. The table lists hundreds of thousands of clones, less than 75% of them singletons. There are 16 residues in the CDR3. Looked up from germline, CDR1 is MNHEY and CDR2 is SMNVEV (reference sequence). V gave up 0 bases and J gave up 0 bases, with 12 bases separating them. This chain links TRBV27 with TRBJ2-7; no clear D gene. This receptor was taken from a man aged 25-40 years in good health. Sequencing was performed on memory CD4+ T cells sorted from blood. The subset: CD45RA-negative fraction. CDR3 amino acids: CASSLSYPRSSYEQYF. In nucleotides, the CDR3 is TGTGCCAGCAGTTTATCATACCCCAGGAGCTCCTACGAGCAGTACTTC.